The 10 T cell receptor beta chains below all came from one sample that was sequenced in a study of cytomegalovirus exposure and HLA in healthy donors. Primers: 60 Vbeta forward and 13 Jbeta reverse. Measured with immunoSEQ multiplex PCR; TCRdb has only the in-frame clones, and not every one. The sample contains fewer than 200,000 clones, 80% to 90% of which appear only once. The source material was PBMCs. All receptors come from a woman between 18 and 29 years old in good health and CMV-seronegative.

This chain uses TRBV14 with TRBJ2-7, with D possibly being TRBD1 (6 bases). CDR1 and CDR2 (germline): SGHDN, FVKESK. The CDR3 length is 15 residues. V lost 0 bases and J lost 4, with 13 bases in between. This CDR3 reads CASSQDLQGRYEQYF. In nucleotides, the CDR3 is TGTGCCAGCAGCCAAGACCTGCAGGGGCGATACGAGCAGTACTTC.

This chain's CDR3 is CAIGSGSSGANVLTF. CDR3 in DNA: TGTGCCATCGGTAGCGGCAGCTCTGGGGCCAACGTCCTGACTTTC. This chain joins TRBV10-3 and TRBJ2-6; D perhaps matches TRBD2 (6 bases). The germline gives CDR1 ENHRY, CDR2 SYGVKD. Trimming took off 8 bases at V and 0 bases at J, with 11 bases between the two ends. The CDR3 consists of 15 residues.

The chain uses TRBV5-1 and TRBJ2-5, with 7 bases that match TRBD2. Germline V gene lookup returns CDR1 SGHRS and CDR2 YFSETQ. CDR3 size: 14 residues. V gave up 0 bases and J gave up 1 base; unmatched junction bases: 0. The DNA for the CDR3 is TGCGCCAGCAGCTTGGGGACTAGCCAAGAGACCCAGTACTTC. It translates to CASSLGTSQETQYF.

Of note for this clone: The sample has other DNA sequences that encode this CDR3 too. The CDR3 region has the DNA TGTGCCAGCAGTGAGGGCGGAGGCTCCTACAATGAGCAGTTCTTC. Its protein product is CASSEGGGSYNEQFF. The chain couples TRBV6-1 to TRBJ2-1; D is perhaps TRBD2 (5 bases). V lost 3 bases, J lost 0 bases, and 9 bases lay in between. Looked up from germline, CDR1 is MNHNS and CDR2 is SASEGT. The CDR3 length is 15 residues.

The J gene is TRBJ2-1, the V gene TRBV27; 8 bases agree with TRBD2. The V gene's germline CDR1 is MNHEY and CDR2 SMNVEV (reference sequence). The CDR3 loop spans 15 amino acids. Losses at the gene ends were 3 bases for V and 7 bases for J; bases not matched to a gene: 8. The CDR3 here is CASSFDRGRWNEQFF. CDR3 bases: TGTGCCAGCAGTTTCGATCGCGGGAGGTGGAATGAGCAGTTCTTC.

The CDR3 nucleotides are TGTGCCAGCAGCCAAGGGGTACAGGGGGGAGAAGCTTTCTTT. Translating it yields CASSQGVQGGEAFF. This sequence joins TRBV4-2 and TRBJ1-1; 8 bases agree with TRBD1. Trimming took 1 base from V and 8 from J; bases not matched to a gene: 6. Germline CDR1 is LGHNA and CDR2 is YNFKEQ. The CDR3 runs to 14 residues.

The rearrangement links TRBV9 to TRBJ2-3, with D unclear. The CDR3 consists of 16 residues. CDR1 and CDR2 from the germline V gene are SGDLS and YYNGEE. Trimming cost V 1 base and J 4 bases, with 16 bases left between them. The CDR3 sequence is CASSVRSLGGPDTQYF. The CDR3 region has the DNA TGTGCCAGCAGCGTAAGATCCCTAGGCGGCCCAGATACGCAGTATTTT. The whole variable domain, remainder taken from reference TRBV9 and TRBJ2-3, is DSGVTQTPKHLITATGQRVTLRCSPRSGDLSVYWYQQSLDQGLQFLIQYYNGEERAKGNILERFSAQQFPDLHSELNLSSLELGDSALYFCASSVRSLGGPDTQYFGPGTRLTVL.

The chain employs TRBV6-1 and TRBJ2-7; TRBD2 aligns across 9 bases. The CDR3 spans 16 residues. CDR1 MNHNS and CDR2 SASEGT come from the germline V gene. V was clipped by 3 bases and J by 3 bases; unmatched bases: 9. The CDR3 DNA is TGTGCCAGCAGTGAGGCGGGAACGACTAGCGGCTACGAGCAGTACTTC. Protein: CASSEAGTTSGYEQYF.

This clone was found a few times. The chain is built from TRBV5-1 and TRBJ2-6, with 10 nucleotides matching TRBD2. The CDR3 spans 18 residues. The V and J ends lost 3 bases and 0 bases, in that order; junction bases with no gene match: 6. Germline CDR1 is SGHRS and CDR2 is YFSETQ. CDR3 nucleotide sequence: TGCGCCAGCAGCTGGGAACTAGCGGGACCCTCTGGGGCCAACGTCCTGACTTTC. It translates to CASSWELAGPSGANVLTF.

This chain links TRBV4-1 with TRBJ2-7; TRBD2 matches at 7 bases. This CDR3 spans 14 amino acids. Per the germline V gene, CDR1 is MGHRA and CDR2 is YSYEKL. Trimming at V came to 1 base and at J to 9 bases, leaving 9 bases not matched to a gene. CDR3 DNA: TGCGCCAGCAGCCAAGTAGGGCAGCGGGGCGGGCAGTACTTC. Translated, it gives CASSQVGQRGGQYF.